These 27 T cell receptor beta chains were sequenced from one sample in a study of cytomegalovirus exposure and HLA in healthy donors (dated by TCRdb to about 2017). Library preparation was by the immunoSEQ multiplex PCR assay. The multiplex PCR relied on a mix of 60 forward primers for TCR Vbeta segments and 13 reverse primers for TCR Jbeta segments. TCRdb stores this immuneACCESS table with in-frame sequences only. Part of the clones is absent; in the studies checked, under half of the shortfall reflects unresolved V genes, and no reason is known for the rest. This sample holds some 150,000 clones; less than 85% were observed only once. The ten largest clones represent under 2.5% of the sample. Sequenced sample: PBMCs. The receptors were sampled from a woman aged 60-70 years in good health and CMV-seropositive.

Here the CDR3 DNA reads TGTGCCAGCAGCTTCATGACAGAGAACACTGAAGCTTTCTTT. It is translated as CASSFMTENTEAFF. The chain carries TRBV2 and TRBJ1-1, with D possibly TRBD1 on 5 matching bases. Trimming shortened V by 6 bases and J by 1 base, and 12 bases separated the two germline ends. CDR1 is SNHLY and CDR2 is FYNNEI in the germline V gene. This CDR3 has 14 amino acids.

The chain uses TRBV9 and TRBJ2-6; D perhaps matches TRBD1 (5 bases). This CDR3 has 20 amino acids. The V gene's germline CDR1 is SGDLS and CDR2 YYNGEE. V lost 7 bases, J lost 0 bases, and 26 bases lay in between. The CDR3 nucleotides are TGTGCCAGCCCGCCAACCATCACTGACAGACGATTCTCTGGGGCCAACGTCCTGACTTTC. As protein: CASPPTITDRRFSGANVLTF.

Only a few counts were recorded for this clone. The rearrangement uses TRBV7-8 and TRBJ2-5, with TRBD2 matching 7 bases. The CDR3 is 14 amino acids. Trimming removed 5 bases from V and 4 bases from J; junction bases left unmatched: 7. CDR1 and CDR2 from the germline V gene are SGHVS and FQNEAQ. CDR3 sequence: CASSPRTRRETQYF. The CDR3 region has the DNA TGTGCCAGCAGCCCACGGACTAGGAGAGAGACCCAGTACTTC.

This clone was seen more than once but under ten times. The chain's CDR3 is CASSFMGSGRLFF. DNA of the CDR3: TGTGCCAGCAGCTTCATGGGAAGCGGACGGCTGTTTTTT. The chain links TRBV11-2 to TRBJ1-4; D is undetermined. Trimming shortened V by 3 bases and J by 14 bases, and 16 bases separated the two germline ends. The CDR3 runs 13 residues. Germline CDR1 reads SGHAT; CDR2 reads FQNNGV.

The J gene is TRBJ1-3, the V gene TRBV28; 7 positions match TRBD1. Germline CDR1 reads MDHEN; CDR2 reads SYDVKM. The V and J ends lost 3 bases and 2 bases, in that order; junction bases with no gene match: 7. CDR3 length: 16 residues. The CDR3 loop reads CASSFNRGVAGNTIYF. CDR3 bases: TGTGCCAGCAGTTTCAACAGGGGAGTAGCTGGAAACACCATATATTTT.

The CDR3, as DNA: TGTGCCAGCAGTCCCTATAGCAATCAGCCCCAGCATTTT. This encodes CASSPYSNQPQHF. The rearrangement uses TRBV27 and TRBJ1-5; D not certain. The CDR3 has 13 residues. Germline values: CDR1 MNHEY, CDR2 SMNVEV (reference sequence). V dropped 5 bases and J dropped 0 bases, with 5 bases sitting between them.

The rearrangement uses TRBV28 and TRBJ2-7; possibly TRBD2 for D (5 bases). The CDR3 is 15 amino acids. Trimming removed 2 bases from V and 3 bases from J, with 14 bases in between. Per the germline V gene, CDR1 is MDHEN and CDR2 is SYDVKM. DNA of the CDR3: TGTGCCAGCAGTTTAAGTTACGGGGATTTCTACGAGCAGTACTTC. It specifies CASSLSYGDFYEQYF. Together with reference TRBV28 and TRBJ2-7, the CDR3 gives the full variable domain: DVKVTQSSRYLVKRTGEKVFLECVQDMDHENMFWYRQDPGLGLRLIYFSYDVKMKEKGDIPEGYSVSREKKERFSLILESASTNQTSMYLCASSLSYGDFYEQYFGPGTRLTVT.

In nucleotides, the CDR3 is TGTGCCAGCACCCTCCGACAGGTGAACACTGAAGCTTTCTTT. Protein: CASTLRQVNTEAFF. V gene TRBV28 combines with J gene TRBJ1-1, with TRBD1 as a possible D gene (6 bases). V was pared by 7 bases and J by 0 bases, with 12 bases between. Germline V gene lookup returns CDR1 MDHEN and CDR2 SYDVKM. The CDR3 extends over 14 amino acids.

CDR3 nucleotides: TGTGCCAGTAGTAAGGGGGGAGGGCCTCTGAACGGGGAGCTGTTTTTT. It specifies CASSKGGGPLNGELFF. The chain joins TRBV19 to TRBJ2-2; D might be TRBD2 (7 bases). V lost 4 bases and J 7 bases, leaving 19 bases between the germline ends. CDR3 length: 16 amino acids. CDR1 is LNHDA and CDR2 is SQIVND in the germline V gene (reference sequence).

This clone was observed a few times. V usage is TRBV5-1 and J usage is TRBJ2-1; no reliable D call. V was trimmed by 6 bases and J by 8 bases, leaving 9 bases between them. The CDR3 consists of 11 residues. The germline V gene has CDR1 SGHRS and CDR2 YFSETQ. The CDR3 nucleotides read TGCGCCAGCAACACTCGGGATGAGCAGTTCTTC. This gives the protein CASNTRDEQFF.

The chain uses TRBV29-1 and TRBJ2-1, with TRBD2 matching 10 bases. The trim removed 3 bases at V and 1 base at J, leaving 3 bases unmatched. Germline assignment: CDR1 SQVTM and CDR2 ANQGSEA. The CDR3 has 15 amino acids. The CDR3 region is CSVDQTSGSYNEQFF. The CDR3 DNA reads as TGCAGCGTTGATCAGACTAGCGGGTCCTACAATGAGCAGTTCTTC.

The chain carries TRBV19 and TRBJ1-2, with TRBD1 matching over 9 bases. J was trimmed by 5 bases and V by 3 bases; bases with no gene match: 4. The CDR3 contains 14 residues. Germline V gene lookup returns CDR1 LNHDA and CDR2 SQIVND (reference sequence). CDR3 sequence reads: CASSMRGTGYGYTF. Written as DNA, the CDR3 is TGTGCCAGTAGTATGCGGGGGACAGGGTATGGCTACACCTTC. Variable domain in full (rest from reference TRBV19 and TRBJ1-2): DGGITQSPKYLFRKEGQNVTLSCEQNLNHDAMYWYRQDPGQGLRLIYYSQIVNDFQKGDIAEGYSVSREKKESFPLTVTSAQKNPTAFYLCASSMRGTGYGYTFGSGTRLTVV.

The chain carries TRBV19 and TRBJ1-1; TRBD1 matches at 8 bases. CDR1 and CDR2 (germline): LNHDA, SQIVND (reference sequence). V gave up 3 bases and J gave up 1 base; unmatched junction bases: 1. The CDR3 totals 14 residues. The CDR3 spells CASSMGQANTEAFF. The CDR3, as DNA: TGTGCCAGTAGTATGGGACAGGCGAACACTGAAGCTTTCTTT. The full variable domain, completed using reference TRBV19 and TRBJ1-1, is DGGITQSPKYLFRKEGQNVTLSCEQNLNHDAMYWYRQDPGQGLRLIYYSQIVNDFQKGDIAEGYSVSREKKESFPLTVTSAQKNPTAFYLCASSMGQANTEAFFGQGTRLTVV.

The genes are TRBV2 and TRBJ2-2; 10 positions match TRBD2. J gave up 4 bases and V 7 bases, and 9 bases lay outside the gene matches. The length of the CDR3 is 16 residues. Germline lookup yields CDR1 SNHLY and CDR2 FYNNEI. CDR3 coding DNA: TGTGCCAGCACAAGGACTAGCGGAAAACTCACCGGGGAGCTGTTTTTT. This encodes CASTRTSGKLTGELFF.

The chain carries TRBV5-4 and TRBJ2-6, with TRBD1 matching over 9 bases. CDR1 is SGHNT, CDR2 YYREEE, per germline (reference sequence). The CDR3 spans 18 residues. V shed 4 bases, J shed 7 bases, and the junction held 15 bases outside the gene matches. In DNA, the CDR3 is TGTGCCAGCAGCCCCGGACAGGGGTTAACTCTGGGAGCCAACGTCCTGACTTTC. It yields the protein CASSPGQGLTLGANVLTF. Full variable domain (rest looked up from reference TRBV5-4 and TRBJ2-6): ETGVTQSPTHLIKTRGQQVTLRCSSQSGHNTVSWYQQALGQGPQFIFQYYREEENGRGNFPPRFSGLQFPNYSSELNVNALELDDSALYLCASSPGQGLTLGANVLTFGAGSRLTVL.

J is TRBJ2-1 and V is TRBV7-9, with 7 bases matching TRBD1. The CDR3 is 16 residues long. The V and J ends lost 2 bases and 0 bases, in that order; junction bases with no gene match: 4. Germline loops: CDR1 SEHNR, CDR2 FQNEAQ (reference sequence). CDR3 amino acids: CASSLKTGSSYNEQFF. The CDR3 DNA follows: TGTGCCAGCAGCTTAAAGACAGGGAGCTCCTACAATGAGCAGTTCTTC. Full variable domain (remainder filled in from reference TRBV7-9 and TRBJ2-1): DTGVSQNPRHKITKRGQNVTFRCDPISEHNRLYWYRQTLGQGPEFLTYFQNEAQLEKSRLLSDRFSAERPKGSFSTLEIQRTEQGDSAMYLCASSLKTGSSYNEQFFGPGTRLTVL.

V usage is TRBV5-3 and J usage is TRBJ2-7, with D possibly matching TRBD1 (5 bases). TRBV5-3 is an ORF for which the function is uncertain. With 0 bases removed from V and 5 bases from J, the gap between germline ends came to 12 bases. The CDR3 contains 14 residues. In nucleotides, the CDR3 is TGTGCCAGAAGCTTGGTGGTAGGGGTGGACGAGCAGTACTTC. Translated: CARSLVVGVDEQYF.

The chain joins TRBV9 to TRBJ2-2; 7 nucleotides agree with TRBD2. Germline V gives CDR1 SGDLS, CDR2 YYNGEE. The CDR3 spans 15 residues. The J segment lost 2 bases and the V segment lost 3 bases, leaving 4 bases of the junction unmatched. The CDR3 reads CASSATTSNTGELFF. CDR3 nucleotides: TGTGCCAGCAGCGCCACGACTAGCAACACCGGGGAGCTGTTTTTT.

This chain joins TRBV5-6 and TRBJ2-2; 12 bases match TRBD2. The CDR3 runs 19 residues. CDR1 and CDR2 from the germline V gene are SGHDT and YYEEEE. V was pared by 4 bases and J by 4 bases, with 14 bases of the junction left unmatched. CDR3 sequence: CASSILGLAGIHGTGELFF. Here the CDR3 DNA reads TGTGCCAGCAGCATTTTAGGACTAGCGGGGATTCATGGCACCGGGGAGCTGTTTTTT.

This clone was seen only a few times. The chain combines TRBV19 with TRBJ2-1; D remains unclear. CDR3 length equals 16 residues. Trimming removed 3 bases at V and 0 bases at J, with 12 bases between. CDR1 is LNHDA and CDR2 is SQIVND in the germline V gene (reference sequence). This CDR3 reads CASSISALPSYNEQFF. In DNA, the CDR3 is TGTGCCAGTAGTATTTCTGCGTTACCCTCCTACAATGAGCAGTTCTTC.

The gene calls are TRBV5-1 and TRBJ1-1; D possibly corresponds to TRBD1 (6 bases). CDR1 SGHRS and CDR2 YFSETQ come from the germline V gene. V lost 3 bases and J 6 bases, leaving 15 bases between the germline ends. CDR3 length: 14 amino acids. The DNA for the CDR3 is TGCGCCAGCAGCTCGGGTCGTCCAGGGGCTGAAGCTTTCTTT. It specifies CASSSGRPGAEAFF.

The V call is TRBV19, the J call TRBJ2-7; weak D call: TRBD1 (5 bases). Trimming removed 1 base from V and 2 bases from J, with 15 bases in between. This CDR3 is 16 amino acids long. The germline V gene encodes CDR1 LNHDA and CDR2 SQIVND (reference sequence). The CDR3 sequence is CASSIGVGVSPYEQYF. In nucleotides, the CDR3 is TGTGCCAGTAGTATAGGGGTAGGGGTGTCCCCCTACGAGCAGTACTTC. The variable domain in full, with the rest retrieved from reference TRBV19 and TRBJ2-7, is DGGITQSPKYLFRKEGQNVTLSCEQNLNHDAMYWYRQDPGQGLRLIYYSQIVNDFQKGDIAEGYSVSREKKESFPLTVTSAQKNPTAFYLCASSIGVGVSPYEQYFGPGTRLTVT.

The chain joins TRBV9 to TRBJ2-5; the match to TRBD2 covers 11 bases. With 4 bases clipped from V and 9 bases from J, the junction kept 8 bases outside the gene matches. CDR1 is SGDLS and CDR2 is YYNGEE in the germline V gene. The CDR3 is 14 amino acids. This CDR3 is CASSPTSGGGSQYF. The DNA of the CDR3 is TGTGCCAGCAGCCCTACTAGCGGGGGCGGGTCCCAGTACTTC. The whole variable domain, remainder taken from reference TRBV9 and TRBJ2-5, is DSGVTQTPKHLITATGQRVTLRCSPRSGDLSVYWYQQSLDQGLQFLIQYYNGEERAKGNILERFSAQQFPDLHSELNLSSLELGDSALYFCASSPTSGGGSQYFGPGTRLLVL.

In its sample, this clone was seen a few times. This sample includes further DNA sequences coding for the same CDR3. V and J are TRBV11-2 and TRBJ1-1; no clear D gene. Germline loops: CDR1 SGHAT, CDR2 FQNNGV. The CDR3 runs to 14 residues. Between the trimmed V and J ends, which lost 1 base and 0 bases, there was a span of 6 bases. CDR3 bases: TGTGCCAGCAGCTTAGGCCAGATGAACACTGAAGCTTTCTTT. This gives the protein CASSLGQMNTEAFF. The entire variable domain, with the rest obtained from reference TRBV11-2 and TRBJ1-1, is as follows: EAGVAQSPRYKIIEKRQSVAFWCNPISGHATLYWYQQILGQGPKLLIQFQNNGVVDDSQLPKDRFSAERLKGVDSTLKIQPAKLEDSAVYLCASSLGQMNTEAFFGQGTRLTVV.

The J gene is TRBJ2-2, the V gene TRBV7-8; 14 nucleotides agree with TRBD2. CDR1 SGHVS and CDR2 FQNEAQ come from the germline V gene. Unmatched junction bases numbered 16, after V lost 5 bases and J lost 5 bases. The CDR3 is 20 amino acids. CDR3 region: CASSPRGTSGRERRTGELFF. Here the CDR3 DNA reads TGTGCCAGCAGCCCACGGGGGACTAGCGGGAGAGAGAGAAGGACCGGGGAGCTGTTTTTT. The full variable domain, rest sourced from reference TRBV7-8 and TRBJ2-2, is GAGVSQSPRYKVAKRGQDVALRCDPISGHVSLFWYQQALGQGPEFLTYFQNEAQLDKSGLPSDRFFAERPEGSVSTLKIQRTQQEDSAVYLCASSPRGTSGRERRTGELFFGEGSRLTVL.

This clone was found a few times. The chain links TRBV15 to TRBJ2-1, with TRBD2 matching 8 bases. The germline gives CDR1 LNHNV, CDR2 YYDKDF (reference sequence). Trimming removed 5 bases from V and 5 bases from J; junction bases left unmatched: 11. The CDR3 length is 16 residues. The CDR3 sequence is CATSRLTSAGNNEQFF. DNA of the CDR3: TGTGCCACCAGCCGACTGACTAGCGCCGGGAACAATGAGCAGTTCTTC.

The V gene is TRBV6-6, the J gene TRBJ1-1; 8 bases line up with TRBD1. CDR3 length: 14 amino acids. The ends lost 6 bases at V and 4 bases at J; junction bases unmatched: 7. CDR1 is MNHNY, CDR2 SVGAGI, per germline (reference sequence). CDR3 sequence (DNA): TGTGCCAGCAGCACCGGGACAGGCTCCACTGAAGCTTTCTTT. It is translated as CASSTGTGSTEAFF.